This T cell receptor beta chain appears in the sequencing data of a study of OX40 agonist ivuxolimab in advanced cancers. About the full investigation: Ivuxolimab, which targeted the costimulatory receptor OX40 (CD134), was an agonistic, fully human IgG2 monoclonal antibody. Intravenous ivuxolimab was administered to patients every 2 weeks at six dose levels: 0.01, 0.1, 0.3, 1.5, 3 and 10 mg/kg. Three dose-escalation patients achieved partial responses, one with hepatocellular carcinoma and two with cutaneous melanoma. A male proportion of approximately 83% and a mean age of approximately 58 years, ranging from roughly 23 to 80, were recorded for the dose-escalation cohort. Prior anti-PD-1, anti-PD-L1 or anti-CTLA-4 therapy was permitted, and 30% to 50% of dose-escalation patients had received checkpoint inhibitors. Among the approximately 54 dose-escalation patients, 19 had hepatocellular carcinoma, about 15 melanoma, 9 renal cell carcinoma and 9 head and neck cancer. Peripheral TCRbeta sequencing was intended to test whether TCR sequence diversity was altered and clonal T-cell expansion was caused by ivuxolimab. The paper covers the monotherapy dose-escalation part of the phase I ivuxolimab trial, which included N ≈ 50 patients. The research as a whole found: Which antigens the clonally expanded peripheral T cells were specific for was not determined. At doses of 0.1 to 3.0 mg/kg, clonal expansion of both CD4+ and CD8+ T cells in blood was seen between baseline and week 6. On average, CD8+ T cells showed more expanded clones than CD4+ T cells after ivuxolimab. Partial responders in the 0.1-3.0 mg/kg groups had among the lowest normalized peripheral clonal expansion, especially among CD8+ T cells. Low levels of normalized T-cell clonal expansion were also shown by some nonresponding patients.

Of note for this clone: It lacks a known antigen. One base away there is no much larger clone; base qualities are not given.

The CDR3 numbers 16 residues from cysteine through phenylalanine. Only the CDR3 region is kept as DNA, spanning 48 bases read in frame from base 1. V is pared back by 10 bases and J by 1 base, with 19 bases lying between the germline termini. From a lookup of the germline V gene (reference sequence), CDR1 and CDR2 are LNHDA and SQIVND. Patients with autoimmune disease history or receiving systemic immunosuppression were excluded from the trial. Peripheral blood for TCR sequencing was drawn from every dose cohort at baseline, at cycle 4 day 1 and at cycle 7 day 1. The samples were drawn from a first-in-human, open-label, multicenter phase I dose-escalation trial of ivuxolimab. Adults with locally advanced or metastatic melanoma, renal cell, hepatocellular, or head and neck squamous cell carcinoma were enrolled in the trial. Before TCR sequencing, CD4+ T cells and CD8+ T cells were sorted from peripheral blood as separate populations.

Genomic DNA was isolated from the sorted cells so that the TCRbeta CDR3 region could be sequenced. TCRbeta CDR3 regions were sequenced using the immunoSEQ Assay. In its TCRdb copy, this immuneACCESS table keeps in-frame sequences only and misses some clones. Where compared with another copy, unresolved V genes explain less than half of these, and the others have no known cause. In all, the sample holds under 65,000 clones, and roughly 87% of those were seen once. The ten most abundant clones make up 0.3% to 0.35% of the sample. The V gene is TRBV19 and the J gene is TRBJ1-4, and TRBD1 may be the D gene, going by 5 matching bases. Sample: CD4+ or CD8+ T cells sorted from blood, taken in a trial of the OX40 agonist ivuxolimab. This sequence originates from an adult with an advanced solid tumor such as melanoma, head and neck, liver or kidney cancer. CDR3 protein: CATTQGEARTNEKLFF. The nucleotide sequence reads TGTGCCACCACCCAGGGAGAGGCAAGAACTAATGAAAAACTGTTTTTT.